Listed below are T cell receptor beta chains from one sample, sequenced in a study of control samples from healthy donors and cancer patients. Produced via immunoSEQ multiplex PCR; TCRdb's table is partial and in-frame only. The repertoire holds around 180,000 clones, with about 91% as singletons. Sequenced input: blood. These receptors all come from a woman between 25 and 40 years old in good health. Both conserved end residues are part of each CDR3. A D gene is named only where the DNA matches it firmly. Some rows have no size entry. The others give once, few or many, or a class for an expanded clone.

d_gene | abundance | j_gene | v_gene | CDR3aa | CDR3nt
- | - | TRBJ1-2 | TRBV12-3/TRBV12-4 | CASSFLREYGYTF | TGTGCCAGCAGTTTCCTCAGGGAGTATGGCTACACCTTC
- | - | TRBJ2-7 | TRBV6-4 | CASSDPPPYEQYF | TGTGCCAGCAGTGACCCGCCCCCCTACGAGCAGTACTTC
TRBD1 | - | TRBJ1-1 | TRBV2 | CASPRTGGQEAFF | TGTGCCAGCCCCCGGACAGGGGGCCAAGAAGCTTTCTTT
TRBD1 | - | TRBJ1-1 | TRBV6-9 | CASSYSDLGTGALKSEAFF | TGTGCCAGCAGTTATTCGGATCTCGGGACAGGGGCCCTTAAATCTGAAGCTTTCTTT
- | once | TRBJ2-7 | TRBV10-3 | CAISDGSYEQYF | TGTGCCATCAGTGACGGGAGTTACGAGCAGTACTTC
- | - | TRBJ2-3 | TRBV7-9 | CASSLRQASTDTQYF | TGTGCCAGCAGCCTCCGACAGGCCAGCACAGATACGCAGTATTTT
- | once | TRBJ1-2 | TRBV21-1 | CASTTVEAYGYTF | TGTGCCAGCACCACGGTAGAGGCCTATGGCTACACCTTC
- | - | TRBJ1-1 | TRBV6-1 | CASSDRGTEAFF | TGTGCCAGCAGTGACAGGGGCACTGAAGCTTTCTTT
TRBD1 | - | TRBJ1-5 | TRBV12-3/TRBV12-4 | CASGTALQPQHF | TGTGCCAGCGGGACAGCGCTTCAGCCCCAGCATTTT
TRBD1 | - | TRBJ2-2 | TRBV4-2 | CASSQDRQGNTGELFF | TGTGCCAGCAGCCAAGATCGACAGGGGAACACCGGGGAGCTGTTTTTT
TRBD1 | - | TRBJ2-1 | TRBV12-5 | CASGLGAGTGVHNEQFF | TGTGCTAGTGGTTTGGGGGCCGGGACAGGGGTCCACAATGAGCAGTTCTTC
TRBD1 | once | TRBJ1-2 | TRBV2 | CASSPLQGAGGYTF | TGTGCCAGCAGTCCTTTACAGGGGGCAGGTGGCTACACCTTC
- | - | TRBJ1-6 | TRBV4-1 | CASSHVQFSPLHF | TGCGCCAGCAGCCATGTACAGTTCTCACCCCTCCACTTT
- | - | TRBJ2-3 | TRBV9 | CASSVGGTDTDTQYF | TGTGCCAGCAGCGTAGGCGGGACCGACACAGATACGCAGTATTTT
- | once | TRBJ2-5 | TRBV2 | CASTSTGRIETQYF | TGTGCCAGCACTTCGACAGGGAGGATAGAGACCCAGTACTTC
- | few | TRBJ1-5 | TRBV6-5 | CASSGQPNSNQPQHF | TGTGCCAGCAGCGGACAGCCCAATAGCAATCAGCCCCAGCATTTT
TRBD2 | - | TRBJ2-2 | TRBV6-2/TRBV6-3 | CASSYSGSYTGELFF | TGTGCCAGCAGTTACAGCGGGAGTTACACCGGGGAGCTGTTTTTT
- | - | TRBJ2-3 | TRBV10-3 | CAISESGETSTDTQYF | TGTGCCATCAGTGAGTCCGGTGAGACTAGCACAGATACGCAGTATTTT
TRBD2 | once | TRBJ2-7 | TRBV19 | CASSMRGRNYEQYF | TGTGCCAGTAGTATGCGGGGGAGGAACTACGAGCAGTACTTC
TRBD2 | - | TRBJ2-7 | TRBV6-6 | CASSSGLVNEQYF | TGTGCCAGCAGTTCGGGACTAGTGAACGAGCAGTACTTC
- | - | TRBJ1-2 | TRBV6-5 | CASIGYSYYGYTF | TGTGCCAGCATTGGGTACAGTTACTATGGCTACACCTTC
TRBD2 | - | TRBJ2-3 | TRBV5-6 | CASSPMSGGGDTQYF | TGTGCCAGCAGCCCGATGAGCGGGGGGGGAGATACGCAGTATTTT
- | - | TRBJ1-3 | TRBV9 | CASSVALTAGNTIYF | TGTGCCAGCAGCGTAGCTTTGACAGCCGGAAACACCATATATTTT
- | - | TRBJ1-1 | TRBV6-5 | CASSYSLGTEAFF | TGTGCCAGCAGTTACTCGCTGGGCACTGAAGCTTTCTTT
TRBD1 | - | TRBJ1-1 | TRBV5-7 | CASSLTRDRGTEAFF | TGTGCCAGCAGCTTGACCAGGGACAGGGGCACTGAAGCTTTCTTT
TRBD1 | - | TRBJ1-2 | TRBV5-1 | CASSQGQRSYGYTF | TGCGCCAGCAGCCAGGGACAGAGGAGCTATGGCTACACCTTC